The 13 T cell receptor beta chains below all came from one sample that was sequenced in a study of shared clonotypes between healthy human individuals. TCRdb's copy holds only in-frame clones and misses some; the assay was immunoSEQ multiplex PCR. Of fewer than 1.6 million clones in the sample, around 98.5% were seen once. Sequences were obtained from naive CD4+ T cells sorted from blood. Sample subset: CD45RA+ positively selected. These receptors were taken from a man aged 30 to 45 in good health.

The chain recombines TRBV5-4 with TRBJ2-3; TRBD2 might be the D (5 bases). Per germline, CDR1 SGHNT and CDR2 YYREEE (reference sequence). V was cut by 3 bases and J by 0 bases, with 11 bases left in between. The length of the CDR3 is 15 residues. CDR3 nucleotide sequence: TGTGCCAGCAGCTACCGGACTGGAAGCACAGATACGCAGTATTTT. It specifies CASSYRTGSTDTQYF. Looking up the rest from reference TRBV5-4 and TRBJ2-3 gives the full variable domain: ETGVTQSPTHLIKTRGQQVTLRCSSQSGHNTVSWYQQALGQGPQFIFQYYREEENGRGNFPPRFSGLQFPNYSSELNVNALELDDSALYLCASSYRTGSTDTQYFGPGTRLTVL.

CDR3 bases: TGTGCCAGCAGTCCCCCTAGCGGTTCGAGCTACGAGCAGTACTTC. Amino acids: CASSPPSGSSYEQYF. The chain is built from TRBV28 and TRBJ2-7; TRBD2 matches 7 bases. Trimming at V came to 5 bases and at J to 3 bases, leaving 10 bases not matched to a gene. This CDR3 comprises 15 residues. Germline V gives CDR1 MDHEN, CDR2 SYDVKM.

The chain links TRBV7-8 to TRBJ2-5; 8 bases are shared with TRBD2. J lost 2 bases, V lost 6 bases, and 14 bases had no gene match. The CDR3 contains 17 residues. In germline, CDR1 is SGHVS, CDR2 FQNEAQ. The chain's CDR3 is CASSKAPLAGRQETQYF. In nucleotides, the CDR3 is TGTGCCAGCAGTAAAGCCCCATTAGCGGGAAGGCAAGAGACCCAGTACTTC.

The rearrangement joins TRBV2 to TRBJ2-2, with 8 bases that match TRBD1. CDR3 length: 16 residues. V shed 6 bases, J shed 4 bases, and the junction held 10 bases outside the gene matches. Germline V gene data show CDR1 as SNHLY and CDR2 as FYNNEI. CDR3 amino acids: CASSPFGQGGTGELFF. The CDR3, as DNA: TGTGCCAGCAGCCCGTTCGGACAGGGCGGCACCGGGGAGCTGTTTTTT.

In regard to this clone: The sample has other DNA sequences that encode this CDR3 too. As DNA, the CDR3 is TGTGCCAGCAGCTTCGGGGGAAGCTCCTACGAGCAGTACTTC. Translated: CASSFGGSSYEQYF. The rearrangement joins TRBV7-8 to TRBJ2-7; D possibly corresponds to TRBD2 (6 bases). Germline V CDR1 and CDR2: SGHVS, FQNEAQ. This CDR3 spans 14 amino acids. V was shortened by 3 bases and J by 0 bases, with 9 bases between the two germline ends. Drawing the rest from reference TRBV7-8 and TRBJ2-7, the complete variable domain is GAGVSQSPRYKVAKRGQDVALRCDPISGHVSLFWYQQALGQGPEFLTYFQNEAQLDKSGLPSDRFFAERPEGSVSTLKIQRTQQEDSAVYLCASSFGGSSYEQYFGPGTRLTVT.

This rearrangement joins TRBV29-1 to TRBJ2-7, with D possibly TRBD2 on 7 matching bases. Trimming took off 4 bases at V and 3 bases at J, with 10 bases between the two ends. The CDR3 consists of 12 residues. Germline V gene sequence: CDR1 SQVTM, CDR2 ANQGSEA. CDR3 loop: CSVGGGGYEQYF. Here the CDR3 DNA reads TGCAGCGTTGGAGGGGGGGGCTACGAGCAGTACTTC.

This sequence joins TRBV19 and TRBJ2-5; tentatively, D is TRBD1 (6 bases). CDR3 length: 14 amino acids. The V end lost 1 base, the J end lost 5 bases, and 11 bases lay between the germline ends. Germline V gives CDR1 LNHDA, CDR2 SQIVND (reference sequence). CDR3 sequence (DNA): TGTGCCAGTAGTATAGGAACAGGGTGGGAGACCCAGTACTTC. Its translation: CASSIGTGWETQYF.

The chain carries TRBV6-5 and TRBJ2-7; TRBD1 matches 8 bases. Germline trimming cut 6 bases from V and 1 base from J; bases unmatched to any gene: 5. This CDR3 is built from 14 residues. Per the germline V gene, CDR1 is MNHEY and CDR2 is SVGAGI. The CDR3 reads CASRRGQGSYEQYF. The CDR3 DNA is TGTGCCAGCAGGCGCGGACAGGGTTCCTACGAGCAGTACTTC.

Of note for this clone: Within the sample, other DNA sequences also encode this same CDR3. The chain carries TRBV4-3 and TRBJ1-5, with unresolved D. Per germline, CDR1 LGHNA and CDR2 YSLEER. CDR3 length: 14 residues. Trimming stripped 0 bases from V and 2 bases from J, with 5 bases between. The CDR3 protein is CASSQDLGNQPQHF. The CDR3 DNA sequence: TGCGCCAGCAGCCAAGATCTGGGCAATCAGCCCCAGCATTTT.

The CDR3 DNA reads TGTGCCAGCAGTTATCGGTTGTTTGGTTTTACTGATACGCAGTATTTT. It codes for CASSYRLFGFTDTQYF. The rearrangement uses TRBV6-5 and TRBJ2-3; D ambiguous. CDR3 size: 16 residues. The germline gives CDR1 MNHEY, CDR2 SVGAGI. V was clipped by 3 bases and J by 6 bases, with 19 bases between them.

The chain couples TRBV11-2 to TRBJ2-7, with D unclear. V lost 8 bases to trimming and J lost 3 bases, with 8 bases between them. The V gene's germline CDR1 is SGHAT and CDR2 FQNNGV. This CDR3 has 11 residues. DNA of the CDR3: TGTGCCAGCGGGGTTCACTACGAGCAGTACTTC. The encoded protein is CASGVHYEQYF.

V and J are TRBV9 and TRBJ2-3; D unclear. Per germline, CDR1 SGDLS and CDR2 YYNGEE. The CDR3 sequence is 15 residues long. V was cut by 1 base and J by 1 base, with 10 bases left in between. The CDR3 loop is CASSVTDSRTDTQYF. The CDR3 nucleotides read TGTGCCAGCAGCGTAACAGATTCCCGCACAGATACGCAGTATTTT.

V is TRBV15 and J is TRBJ1-2; D not certain. Trimming stripped 3 bases from V and 5 bases from J, with 10 bases between. Germline V gene data show CDR1 as LNHNV and CDR2 as YYDKDF (reference sequence). This CDR3 spans 13 amino acids. The CDR3 here is CATSRAVSYGYTF. Written as DNA, the CDR3 is TGTGCCACCAGCAGGGCGGTAAGTTATGGCTACACCTTC.